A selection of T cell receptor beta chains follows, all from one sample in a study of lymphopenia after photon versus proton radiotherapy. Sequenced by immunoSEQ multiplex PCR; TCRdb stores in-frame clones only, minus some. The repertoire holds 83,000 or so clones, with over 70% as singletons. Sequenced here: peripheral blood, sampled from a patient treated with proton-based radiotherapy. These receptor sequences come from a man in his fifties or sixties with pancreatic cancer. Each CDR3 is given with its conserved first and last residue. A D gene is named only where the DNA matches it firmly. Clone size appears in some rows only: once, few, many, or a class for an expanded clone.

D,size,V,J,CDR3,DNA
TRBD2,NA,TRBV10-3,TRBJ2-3,CAISESAGGTDTQYF,TGTGCCATCAGTGAGTCGGCGGGAGGAACAGATACGCAGTATTTT
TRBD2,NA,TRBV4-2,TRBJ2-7,CASSQGREKYEQYF,TGTGCCAGCAGCCAAGGGCGGGAGAAGTACGAGCAGTACTTC
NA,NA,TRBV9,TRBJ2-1,CASSARADSYNEQFF,TGTGCCAGCAGCGCTCGAGCGGACTCCTACAATGAGCAGTTCTTC
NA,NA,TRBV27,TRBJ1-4,CASSSATNEKLFF,TGTGCCAGCAGTTCGGCCACTAATGAAAAACTGTTTTTT
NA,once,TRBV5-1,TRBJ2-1,CASSTKTGLLEYNEQFF,TGCGCCAGCAGCACCAAGACAGGACTTTTAGAGTACAATGAGCAGTTCTTC
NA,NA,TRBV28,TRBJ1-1,CASSPSKGRNTEAFF,TGTGCCAGCAGTCCTAGTAAGGGGAGAAACACTGAAGCTTTCTTT
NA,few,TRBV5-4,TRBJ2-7,CASSLEPATYEQYF,TGTGCCAGCAGCTTAGAACCAGCGACCTACGAGCAGTACTTC
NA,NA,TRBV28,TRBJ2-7,CASRTRRDYEQYF,TGTGCCAGCCGCACGCGGAGGGACTACGAGCAGTACTTC
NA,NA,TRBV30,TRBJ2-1,CAWSRGDNGVQFF,TGTGCCTGGAGCCGGGGTGATAATGGGGTGCAGTTCTTC
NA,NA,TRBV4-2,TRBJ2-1,CASSQRELAYNEQFF,TGTGCCAGCAGCCAACGAGAGTTAGCCTACAATGAGCAGTTCTTC
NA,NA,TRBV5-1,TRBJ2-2,CASSLTDRIGGELFF,TGCGCCAGCAGCCTGACTGACAGGATCGGCGGGGAGCTGTTTTTT
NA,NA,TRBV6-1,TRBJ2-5,CASSRGTYETQYF,TGTGCCAGCAGTCGAGGGACATATGAGACCCAGTACTTC
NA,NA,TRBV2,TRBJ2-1,CASRFGTLVNNEQFF,TGTGCCAGCAGGTTCGGAACTCTCGTCAACAATGAGCAGTTCTTC